The 17 T cell receptor beta chains presented below share a single source sample, sequenced in a study of T cell responses to AZD1222 COVID-19 vaccine. Assay: immunoSEQ multiplex PCR; the TCRdb copy retains only in-frame clones and omits some. Of about 82,000 clones listed, about four fifths are singletons. The material was peripheral blood, obtained 28 days after the second AZD1222 dose. These receptors came from an adult who received the AZD1222 COVID-19 vaccine.

CDR3 amino acids: CAWSGSAEGADTQYF. The CDR3 region has the DNA TGTGCCTGGAGTGGGTCGGCTGAAGGGGCAGATACGCAGTATTTT. The chain uses TRBV30 and TRBJ2-3; maybe TRBD1 (5 bases). Germline-derived CDR1 and CDR2 are GTSNPN and SVGIG (reference sequence). The CDR3 covers 15 residues. Trimming removed 1 base from V and 4 bases from J, with 15 bases in between.

Notes on this clone: The sample has other DNA sequences that encode this CDR3 too. The genes are TRBV3-1 (or the pseudogene TRBV3-2) and TRBJ1-1; D is unresolved. Germline V gene data show CDR1 as LGHDT and CDR2 as YNNKEL (reference sequence). V was cut by 1 base and J by 1 base, with 4 bases left in between. This CDR3 comprises 13 residues. The CDR3 here is CASSQGGNTEAFF. The DNA of the CDR3 is TGTGCCAGCAGCCAAGGAGGGAACACTGAAGCTTTCTTT.

The chain employs TRBV5-1 and TRBJ1-1, with 8 bases that match TRBD1. Germline V lookup: CDR1 SGHRS, CDR2 YFSETQ. The CDR3 loop spans 16 amino acids. The ends lost 4 bases at V and 2 bases at J; junction bases unmatched: 10. CDR3 region: CASSPGQGWKNTEAFF. CDR3 bases: TGCGCCAGCAGCCCTGGACAGGGATGGAAAAACACTGAAGCTTTCTTT.

The chain couples TRBV20-1 to TRBJ1-2; no firm D call. Germline V gene data show CDR1 as DFQATT and CDR2 as SNEGSKA (reference sequence). The CDR3 spans 11 residues. Trimming took 8 bases from V and 0 from J, leaving 7 bases between them. CDR3 sequence (DNA): TGCAGTTCCTCCCCTAACTATGGCTACACCTTC. Translating it yields CSSSPNYGYTF.

The chain carries TRBV19 and TRBJ2-1; 12 positions match TRBD2. In germline, CDR1 is LNHDA, CDR2 SQIVND (reference sequence). The CDR3 runs to 17 residues. J lost 6 bases, V lost 9 bases, and 15 bases had no gene match. CDR3 in DNA: TGTGCCAGCATCGAGGGGGGACTAGCGGGTTCGAGCAATGAGCAGTTCTTC. This codes for CASIEGGLAGSSNEQFF.

Concerning this clone itself: In the same sample, other DNA sequences code for this CDR3. The J gene is TRBJ2-7, the V gene TRBV6-1; TRBD1 might be the D (5 bases). The CDR3 runs 13 residues. Trimming cost V 2 bases and J 4 bases, with 9 bases left between them. The V gene's germline CDR1 is MNHNS and CDR2 SASEGT. CDR3 bases: TGTGCCAGCAGTGAACGGCAGGGATACGAGCAGTACTTC. Translating gives CASSERQGYEQYF.

Only a few counts were recorded for this clone. V and J are TRBV2 and TRBJ2-4; D is perhaps TRBD1 or TRBD2 (5 bases each). V was shortened by 6 bases and J by 3 bases, with 18 bases between the two germline ends. This CDR3 has 16 residues. Germline V gene data show CDR1 as SNHLY and CDR2 as FYNNEI. The CDR3 bases are TGTGCCAGCAGACAGTTGGAAGGGACGGTCAAAAACATTCAGTACTTC. Translating it yields CASRQLEGTVKNIQYF.

This chain joins TRBV28 and TRBJ2-3; 8 bases are a match to TRBD2. V was pared by 8 bases and J by 0 bases, with 10 bases of the junction left unmatched. The CDR3 covers 16 residues. CDR1 and CDR2 from the germline V gene are MDHEN and SYDVKM. The DNA of the CDR3 is TGTGCCAGCGGTGGGGCTAGCGGGTTTAGCACAGATACGCAGTATTTT. The encoded protein is CASGGASGFSTDTQYF.

This clone occurred once. V and J are TRBV30 and TRBJ1-2, with unresolved D. V was pared by 4 bases and J by 2 bases, with 11 bases between. The CDR3 loop spans 13 amino acids. Germline CDR1 and CDR2: GTSNPN and SVGIG (reference sequence). The CDR3 nucleotides read TGTGCCTGGATATCTGATATAAACTATGGCTACACCTTC. Translation gives CAWISDINYGYTF.

This chain connects TRBV15 to TRBJ2-7; D unclear. Germline V gene data show CDR1 as LNHNV and CDR2 as YYDKDF (reference sequence). The V gene lost 4 bases and the J gene lost 9 bases, with 16 bases spanning the gap. The CDR3 has 13 amino acids. As DNA, the CDR3 is TGTGCCACCAGCACCCAGACCTCAACCGGGCAGTACTTC. Residues: CATSTQTSTGQYF.

The CDR3 loop is CASGGRGNQPQHF. CDR3 nucleotide sequence: TGTGCCAGCGGCGGAAGGGGCAATCAGCCCCAGCATTTT. This sequence joins TRBV12-3 or TRBV12-4 and TRBJ1-5; D remains ambiguous. This CDR3 has 13 amino acids. V gave up 8 bases and J gave up 2 bases, with 10 bases separating them.

The chain is built from TRBV7-2 and TRBJ2-5; 7 nucleotides line up with TRBD1. With V trimmed by 1 base and J by 7 bases, 6 bases remained unmatched. Germline V gives CDR1 SGHTA, CDR2 FQGNSA. The CDR3 length is 14 residues. The CDR3 bases are TGTGCCAGCAGCTTAGGCAGGGGGATTGCGACCCAGTACTTC. Protein sequence: CASSLGRGIATQYF. Full variable domain (rest looked up from reference TRBV7-2 and TRBJ2-5): GAGVSQSPSNKVTEKGKDVELRCDPISGHTALYWYRQSLGQGLEFLIYFQGNSAPDKSGLPSDRFSAERTGGSVSTLTIQRTQQEDSAVYLCASSLGRGIATQYFGPGTRLLVL.

The chain combines TRBV4-3 with TRBJ1-4; 9 bases match TRBD1. The CDR3 is made up of 18 amino acids. Germline loops: CDR1 LGHNA, CDR2 YSLEER. V shed 0 bases, J shed 5 bases, and the junction held 10 bases outside the gene matches. CDR3 loop: CASSQDRTGGGLNEKLFF. CDR3 DNA: TGCGCCAGCAGCCAAGATCGAACAGGGGGCGGATTAAATGAAAAACTGTTTTTT.

The CDR3 DNA reads as TGTGCCAGCTCAGTTCAACAGGGAGGAACAGATACGCAGTATTTT. This sequence encodes CASSVQQGGTDTQYF. This chain connects TRBV18 to TRBJ2-3, with D perhaps TRBD1 or TRBD2 (6 bases each). The CDR3 is 15 residues long. The germline V and J ends were trimmed by 5 bases and 3 bases, with 15 bases remaining between them. Germline lookup yields CDR1 KGHSH and CDR2 LQKENI.

This clone was picked up one time. The genes are TRBV6-1 and TRBJ1-2; TRBD1 might be the D (5 bases). The CDR3 is 13 amino acids. The germline CDR1 and CDR2 sequences are MNHNS and SASEGT. V was cut by 2 bases and J by 7 bases, with 11 bases left in between. CDR3 nucleotides: TGTGCCAGCAGTGAACAGGGTTCTAGTGGCTACACCTTC. As protein: CASSEQGSSGYTF.

J is TRBJ1-1 and V is TRBV7-9; perhaps TRBD1 as D (6 bases). V was shortened by 5 bases and J by 1 base, with 14 bases between the two germline ends. Germline V gene data show CDR1 as SEHNR and CDR2 as FQNEAQ (reference sequence). This CDR3 is built from 15 residues. The CDR3 DNA sequence: TGTGCCAGCAGCAGCCAACAGGGTGGGAACACTGAAGCTTTCTTT. Translated: CASSSQQGGNTEAFF. Full variable domain (outside the CDR3, taken from reference TRBV7-9 and TRBJ1-1): DTGVSQNPRHKITKRGQNVTFRCDPISEHNRLYWYRQTLGQGPEFLTYFQNEAQLEKSRLLSDRFSAERPKGSFSTLEIQRTEQGDSAMYLCASSSQQGGNTEAFFGQGTRLTVV.

The chain has TRBV28 and TRBJ2-6; 8 bases are shared with TRBD1. This CDR3 region has 16 residues. J gave up 3 bases and V 2 bases, and 3 bases lay outside the gene matches. CDR1 and CDR2 from the germline V gene are MDHEN and SYDVKM. The CDR3 here is CASSLQGARGANVLTF. CDR3 DNA: TGTGCCAGCAGTTTACAGGGGGCGCGTGGGGCCAACGTCCTGACTTTC. Drawing the rest from reference TRBV28 and TRBJ2-6, the complete variable domain is DVKVTQSSRYLVKRTGEKVFLECVQDMDHENMFWYRQDPGLGLRLIYFSYDVKMKEKGDIPEGYSVSREKKERFSLILESASTNQTSMYLCASSLQGARGANVLTFGAGSRLTVL.